These 9 T cell receptor beta chains were all obtained from the same sample, sequenced in a study of blood T cell repertoires in COVID-19. Some clones are missing from TCRdb's copy, which holds only in-frame ones; the method was immunoSEQ multiplex PCR. The sample has 51,000 or so clones, approximately 89% seen once. Sequenced input: peripheral blood. All receptors come from a man older than 75 with active or convalescent COVID-19.

This clone was recorded once. The V and J genes are TRBV5-5 and TRBJ2-7, with 13 bases matching TRBD2. This CDR3 contains 19 residues. V dropped 4 bases and J dropped 3; count of bases not matched to a gene: 16. Germline lookup yields CDR1 SGHKS and CDR2 YYEKEE (reference sequence). DNA of the CDR3: TGTGCCAGCAGCGCCGGACTAGCGGGAGTTACGTCGAGTCGCTACGAGCAGTACTTC. Its translation: CASSAGLAGVTSSRYEQYF.

The DNA for the CDR3 is TGTGCCAGCAGAACCTCAGGGGGGTACACAGATACGCAGTATTTT. Protein sequence: CASRTSGGYTDTQYF. This chain connects TRBV7-2 to TRBJ2-3; tentative D call: TRBD1 (7 bases). Looked up from germline, CDR1 is SGHTA and CDR2 is FQGNSA. The CDR3 covers 15 residues. The germline V and J ends were trimmed by 6 bases and 2 bases, with 15 bases remaining between them.

The chain carries TRBV2 and TRBJ1-4; the match to TRBD1 covers 11 bases. This CDR3 has 13 residues. Germline CDR1 is SNHLY and CDR2 is FYNNEI. V lost 8 bases to trimming and J lost 14 bases; unmatched junction nucleotides: 10. Here the CDR3 reads CASSGTGGGRLFF. Written as DNA, the CDR3 is TGTGCCAGCTCGGGGACAGGGGGAGGTAGGCTGTTTTTT.

The rearrangement joins TRBV7-8 to TRBJ2-5; 9 bases are shared with TRBD1. V dropped 4 bases and J dropped 5; count of bases not matched to a gene: 8. The CDR3 runs 15 residues. Germline V gene sequence: CDR1 SGHVS, CDR2 FQNEAQ. The CDR3 coding sequence is TGTGCCAGCAGCTCCGACGACAGGGGGAGTGAGACCCAGTACTTC. Protein: CASSSDDRGSETQYF.

This clone appeared once. The chain recombines TRBV2 with TRBJ2-7, with 9 positions matching TRBD1. With 7 bases clipped from V and 0 bases from J, the junction kept 7 bases outside the gene matches. Germline loops: CDR1 SNHLY, CDR2 FYNNEI. The CDR3 runs 15 residues. The DNA of the CDR3 is TGTGCCAGCAAATTCGGGACAGGGAGCTCCTACGAGCAGTACTTC. This codes for CASKFGTGSSYEQYF.

The chain combines TRBV19 with TRBJ2-6, with D tentatively TRBD1 (5 bases). The CDR3 sequence is 19 residues long. V was trimmed by 2 bases and J by 0 bases, leaving 17 bases between them. Germline V CDR1 and CDR2: LNHDA, SQIVND (reference sequence). This CDR3 is CASSIKGPRQFSGANVLTF. Written as DNA, the CDR3 is TGTGCCAGTAGTATAAAGGGGCCCCGACAGTTCTCTGGGGCCAACGTCCTGACTTTC.

The CDR3 sequence: CAISESNLERYEQYF. In nucleotides, the CDR3 is TGTGCCATCAGTGAGTCAAACTTAGAGAGATACGAGCAGTACTTC. The rearrangement uses TRBV10-3 and TRBJ2-7; D gene uncertain. V dropped 0 bases and J dropped 4 bases, with 13 bases sitting between them. In germline, CDR1 is ENHRY, CDR2 SYGVKD. The CDR3 loop spans 15 amino acids.

The chain combines TRBV21-1 with TRBJ2-2; the D call TRBD1 from the table was never checked on the DNA. TRBV21-1 is a pseudogene locus. The CDR3 has 16 residues. The CDR3 DNA is TGTGCCAGCAGCAGCCATCAGGGATGGAACACCGGGGAGCTGTTTTTT. Translating it yields CASSSHQGWNTGELFF.

J is TRBJ2-3 and V is TRBV16; no firm D call. This CDR3 spans 15 amino acids. V was trimmed by 1 base and J by 0 bases, leaving 8 bases between them. CDR1 KGHSY and CDR2 FQNENV come from the germline V gene. The CDR3 spells CASSQYYISTDTQYF. CDR3 DNA sequence: TGTGCCAGCAGCCAATATTACATCAGCACAGATACGCAGTATTTT.